Described below is a single TCR beta chain sequence and its context. The antigen remains undetermined. Per the germline V gene, CDR1 is SGHVS and CDR2 is FNYEAQ. V lost 1 base, J lost 2 bases, and 8 bases lay in between. The CDR3 is 14 residues long. This sample is part of a study of T cell therapy after organ transplantation. Overall study: Patients received up to 6 T cell doses every 2 weeks. Across 2 to 6 intravenous infusions, patients got a median of 1.92 x 10^8 CMV-specific T cells.

Overall study findings and caveats: Lower pretherapy CD8 clonality went with larger post-therapy fold change. Minimal repertoire change after therapy followed marked pretherapy expansions in nonresponders.

Only in-frame clones appear in the TCRdb table, and some are missing; sequencing was by immunoSEQ multiplex PCR. This sample has roughly 48,000 clones; 85% to 95% occur once, and the top ten carry over 2.5%. The chain joins TRBV7-6 to TRBJ2-5; D remains ambiguous. The clonotype originates from a human patient who had received a solid organ transplant and had CMV disease. The sequencing here drew on CD8+ T cells from blood, taken before autologous CMV-specific T cell therapy. The CDR3 nucleotides read TGTGCCAGCAGCTTAGACAGAAATCAAGAGACCCAGTACTTC. Its translation is CASSLDRNQETQYF.